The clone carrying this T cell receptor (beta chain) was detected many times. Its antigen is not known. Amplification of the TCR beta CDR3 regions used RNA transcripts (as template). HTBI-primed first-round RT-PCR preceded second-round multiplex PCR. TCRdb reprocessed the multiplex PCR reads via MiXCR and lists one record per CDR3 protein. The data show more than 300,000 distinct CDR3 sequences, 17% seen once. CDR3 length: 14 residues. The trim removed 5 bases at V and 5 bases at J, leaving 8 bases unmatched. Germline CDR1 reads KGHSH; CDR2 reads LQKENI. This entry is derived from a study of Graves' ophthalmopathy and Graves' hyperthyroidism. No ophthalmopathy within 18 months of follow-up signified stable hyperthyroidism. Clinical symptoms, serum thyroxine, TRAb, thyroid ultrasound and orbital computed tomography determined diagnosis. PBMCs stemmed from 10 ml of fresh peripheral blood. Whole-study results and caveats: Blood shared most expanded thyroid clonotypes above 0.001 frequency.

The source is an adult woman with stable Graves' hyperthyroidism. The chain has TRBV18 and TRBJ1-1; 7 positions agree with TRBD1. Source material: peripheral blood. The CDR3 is CASSATGSRTEAFF. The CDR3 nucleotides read TGTGCCAGCTCAGCGACAGGGAGTCGGACTGAAGCTTTCTTT.